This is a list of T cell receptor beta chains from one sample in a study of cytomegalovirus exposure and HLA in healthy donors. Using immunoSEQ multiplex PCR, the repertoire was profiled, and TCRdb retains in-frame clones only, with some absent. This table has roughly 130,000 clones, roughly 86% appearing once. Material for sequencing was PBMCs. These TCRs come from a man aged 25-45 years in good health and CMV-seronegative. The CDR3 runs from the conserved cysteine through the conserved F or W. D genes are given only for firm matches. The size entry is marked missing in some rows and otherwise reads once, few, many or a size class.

cdr3_nt: TGCGCCAGCAGCCGAGCAGTGGGGCGGGACCCGCGGGAGCAGTACTTC; cdr3_aa: CASSRAVGRDPREQYF; d_call: -; v_call: TRBV4-1; clone_size: -; j_call: TRBJ2-7
cdr3_nt: TGCGCCAGCAGCCCCGGGACAGGGCTCGAGCAGTACTTC; cdr3_aa: CASSPGTGLEQYF; d_call: TRBD1; v_call: TRBV5-1; clone_size: -; j_call: TRBJ2-7
cdr3_nt: TGTGCCAGCGGCTGGAGGGCCATGGCCTACAATGAGCAGTTCTTC; cdr3_aa: CASGWRAMAYNEQFF; d_call: -; v_call: TRBV5-6; clone_size: -; j_call: TRBJ2-1
cdr3_nt: TGCGCCAGCAGCTTGGTCACCGGACAGGTCAATGAAAAACTGTTTTTT; cdr3_aa: CASSLVTGQVNEKLFF; d_call: TRBD1; v_call: TRBV5-1; clone_size: -; j_call: TRBJ1-4
cdr3_nt: TGTGCCAGCAGCTTACGGGAGGGAAACTATGGCTACACCTTC; cdr3_aa: CASSLREGNYGYTF; d_call: -; v_call: TRBV7-9; clone_size: -; j_call: TRBJ1-2
cdr3_nt: TGCGCCAGCAACACCGACAGGGCCGCAGATACGCAGTATTTT; cdr3_aa: CASNTDRAADTQYF; d_call: TRBD1; v_call: TRBV5-1; clone_size: once; j_call: TRBJ2-3
cdr3_nt: TGTGCCAGCAGCTTATGGAGCGGCGGGGAGCTGTTTTTT; cdr3_aa: CASSLWSGGELFF; d_call: -; v_call: TRBV11-3; clone_size: -; j_call: TRBJ2-2
cdr3_nt: TGTGCCAGCAGACGAACAGAGAACCACTATGGCTACACCTTC; cdr3_aa: CASRRTENHYGYTF; d_call: -; v_call: TRBV7-7; clone_size: few; j_call: TRBJ1-2
cdr3_nt: TGTGCCATCAGGGCAGAGGGGAGGACTGAAGCTTTCTTT; cdr3_aa: CAIRAEGRTEAFF; d_call: -; v_call: TRBV10-3; clone_size: -; j_call: TRBJ1-1
cdr3_nt: TGTGCCAGCTCACCACCGACAAGCACTGAAGCTTTCTTT; cdr3_aa: CASSPPTSTEAFF; d_call: -; v_call: TRBV18; clone_size: -; j_call: TRBJ1-1
cdr3_nt: TGTGCCAGCATGGAGACAGGGGGAGATCAGCCCCAGCATTTT; cdr3_aa: CASMETGGDQPQHF; d_call: TRBD1; v_call: TRBV16; clone_size: once; j_call: TRBJ1-5